These 15 T cell receptor beta chains came from one sample sequenced in a study of T cell therapy after organ transplantation. Time point of the sample: 4-8 weeks after completion of therapy. These receptors' targets are unknown. Some clones are missing from TCRdb's copy, which holds only in-frame ones; the method was immunoSEQ multiplex PCR. The table records approximately 3,600 clones, 60% to 80% of them present only once. The sample in question was CD8+ T cells from blood, obtained after autologous CMV-specific T cell therapy. The receptors were sampled from a human patient who had received a solid organ transplant and had CMV disease. These T cells may partly come from the graft donor.

The chain uses TRBV13 and TRBJ1-2, with unresolved D. This CDR3 is built from 12 residues. Germline CDR1 is PRHDT and CDR2 is FYEKMQ (reference sequence). V gave up 0 bases and J gave up 13 bases, with 12 bases separating them. The CDR3 nucleotides read TGTGCCAGCAGCTTAGGTGAGGGTTTGAGCACCTTC. Translated, it gives CASSLGEGLSTF.

The chain couples TRBV2 to TRBJ2-3; tentative D call: TRBD1 (6 bases). The CDR3 is 13 amino acids. Germline CDR1 and CDR2: SNHLY and FYNNEI. Trimming cost V 8 bases and J 10 bases, with 19 bases left between them. This CDR3 is CASGLMDSDSQYF. The CDR3, as DNA: TGTGCCAGCGGCTTGATGGACAGCGATTCGCAGTATTTT.

The table lists this clone with a count of one. The chain has TRBV6-5 and TRBJ2-1, with 7 bases identical to TRBD1. The CDR3 runs 14 residues. CDR1 MNHEY and CDR2 SVGAGI come from the germline V gene. V trimming: 5 bases; J trimming: 5 bases; junction bases outside the gene matches: 6. For the CDR3, the DNA is TGTGCCAGCAGTCCCTCCGGGACAGACAATGAGCAGTTCTTC. Translating gives CASSPSGTDNEQFF.

The chain is built from TRBV27 and TRBJ2-1; D is unresolved. The ends were cut back, 3 bases at V and 8 bases at J, with 5 bases in the middle. In germline, CDR1 is MNHEY, CDR2 SMNVEV (reference sequence). The CDR3 covers 11 residues. CDR3 sequence (DNA): TGTGCCAGCAGTTTTGGGGATGAGCAGTTCTTC. This codes for CASSFGDEQFF.

CDR3 sequence (DNA): TGTGCCATCAGTGAGGGCGGGACAGGGGGTGTTAATGAGCAGTTCTTC. Its translation is CAISEGGTGGVNEQFF. This sequence joins TRBV10-3 and TRBJ2-1; TRBD1 matches at 11 bases. The length of the CDR3 is 16 residues. The V gene's germline CDR1 is ENHRY and CDR2 SYGVKD. The J segment lost 7 bases and the V segment lost 2 bases, leaving 7 bases of the junction unmatched.

The rearrangement uses TRBV5-8 and TRBJ2-7; 10 bases are a match to TRBD2. This CDR3 comprises 15 residues. From germline, CDR1 is SGHTS and CDR2 YDEGEE. Trimming at V came to 2 bases and at J to 3 bases, leaving 5 bases not matched to a gene. The CDR3 spells CASSFGTSADYEQYV. Here the CDR3 DNA reads TGTGCCAGCAGCTTTGGGACTAGCGCAGACTACGAGCAGTACGTC.

V and J are TRBV7-3 and TRBJ2-3; D possibly matches TRBD1 or TRBD2 (5 bases each). Germline V lookup: CDR1 SGHTA, CDR2 FQGTGA. The ends were cut back, 6 bases at V and 5 bases at J, with 12 bases in the middle. The CDR3 runs 13 residues. The CDR3, as DNA: TGTGCCAGCAGTTACGATGGGGGAGATACGCAGTATTTT. Residues: CASSYDGGDTQYF.

This clone was picked up a small number of times. The gene calls are TRBV7-3 and TRBJ2-1; TRBD1 aligns across 9 bases. Per germline, CDR1 SGHTA and CDR2 FQGTGA. CDR3 size: 18 residues. With 2 bases clipped from V and 1 base from J, the junction kept 9 bases outside the gene matches. This CDR3 is CASSLVFGTGRSYNEQFF. In nucleotides, the CDR3 is TGTGCCAGCAGCTTAGTTTTCGGGACAGGGCGATCCTACAATGAGCAGTTCTTC.

This clone occurred a few times. CDR3 coding DNA: TGTGCCAGCAGTTTATCGATGAGTGAATTAAGCTCCTACAATGAGCAGTTCTTC. It translates to CASSLSMSELSSYNEQFF. The chain is built from TRBV27 and TRBJ2-1; no firm D call. The CDR3 sequence is 18 residues long. V dropped 0 bases and J dropped 0 bases, with 15 bases sitting between them. Germline values: CDR1 MNHEY, CDR2 SMNVEV (reference sequence).

V is TRBV28 and J is TRBJ2-1; the match to TRBD2 covers 11 bases. CDR1 is MDHEN, CDR2 SYDVKM, per germline. The CDR3 covers 15 residues. V lost 3 bases and J lost 8; bases outside the gene matches: 6. The CDR3 nucleotides read TGTGCCAGCAGTTTCCTCATAGCGGGAGGGGATGAGCAGTTCTTC. It yields the protein CASSFLIAGGDEQFF.

In its sample, this clone was seen a few times. This chain links TRBV2 with TRBJ2-7, with no clear D. The CDR3 extends over 15 amino acids. CDR1 is SNHLY and CDR2 is FYNNEI in the germline V gene. Deletions cut 6 bases from V and 6 bases from J, with 21 bases between. In DNA form, the CDR3 reads TGTGCCAGCAGCCAGGATCAGACCTCTTGGGGCGAGCAGTACTTC. Encoded protein: CASSQDQTSWGEQYF. The variable domain in full, with the rest retrieved from reference TRBV2 and TRBJ2-7, is EPEVTQTPSHQVTQMGQEVILRCVPISNHLYFYWYRQILGQKVEFLVSFYNNEISEKSEIFDDQFSVERPDGSNFTLKIRSTKLEDSAMYFCASSQDQTSWGEQYFGPGTRLTVT.

This clone appeared a few times. The J gene is TRBJ1-2, the V gene TRBV2; TRBD1 matches at 10 bases. The germline CDR1 and CDR2 sequences are SNHLY and FYNNEI. Unmatched junction bases numbered 6, after V lost 2 bases and J lost 6 bases. The CDR3 extends over 15 amino acids. CDR3 protein: CASSEQTGGQDGYTF. For the CDR3, the DNA is TGTGCCAGCAGTGAACAGACAGGGGGCCAGGATGGCTACACCTTC. Looking up the rest from reference TRBV2 and TRBJ1-2 gives the full variable domain: EPEVTQTPSHQVTQMGQEVILRCVPISNHLYFYWYRQILGQKVEFLVSFYNNEISEKSEIFDDQFSVERPDGSNFTLKIRSTKLEDSAMYFCASSEQTGGQDGYTFGSGTRLTVV.

This chain links TRBV7-3 with TRBJ1-1; no firm D call. This CDR3 is built from 15 residues. Per the germline V gene, CDR1 is SGHTA and CDR2 is FQGTGA. Trimming left V 3 bases short and J 1 base short, with 12 bases between. As DNA, the CDR3 is TGTGCCAGCAGCTTGTCCGGGTGGGGGAACACTGAAGCTTTCTTT. This encodes CASSLSGWGNTEAFF.

This chain connects TRBV5-6 to TRBJ2-5; perhaps TRBD1 as D (5 bases). V lost 4 bases and J 2 bases, leaving 15 bases between the germline ends. CDR1 is SGHDT and CDR2 is YYEEEE in the germline V gene. The CDR3 is 15 residues long. CDR3 coding DNA: TGTGCCAGCAGCGGAGTAGGGGCGATACAAGAGACCCAGTACTTC. Amino acid sequence: CASSGVGAIQETQYF.

This clone has only a few counts. The J gene is TRBJ2-2, the V gene TRBV7-2; the D is unclear. The CDR3 contains 14 residues. Per the germline V gene, CDR1 is SGHTA and CDR2 is FQGNSA. Between the trimmed V and J ends, which lost 2 bases and 3 bases, there was a span of 7 bases. CDR3 DNA: TGTGCCAGCAGCTTAACAGACTACACCGGGGAGCTGTTTTTT. It encodes CASSLTDYTGELFF. Looking up the rest from reference TRBV7-2 and TRBJ2-2 gives the full variable domain: GAGVSQSPSNKVTEKGKDVELRCDPISGHTALYWYRQSLGQGLEFLIYFQGNSAPDKSGLPSDRFSAERTGGSVSTLTIQRTQQEDSAVYLCASSLTDYTGELFFGEGSRLTVL.